This entry lists 28 T cell receptor beta chains sequenced from one sample in a study of early T cells in non-severe SARS-CoV-2 infection. Via MiXCR, TCRdb re-called the 5' RACE reads, giving one row per CDR3 protein. The sample lists under 90,000 distinct CDR3 sequences, 11% to 15% occurring once. The sequenced sample consisted of whole blood. The receptors stem from an adult who was a healthcare worker with PCR-confirmed SARS-CoV-2 infection or an uninfected control (not recorded which).

This clonotype was counted a few times. The rearrangement joins TRBV5-5 to TRBJ1-4, with D possibly being TRBD1 (6 bases). Germline V lookup: CDR1 SGHKS, CDR2 YYEKEE (reference sequence). V dropped 1 base and J dropped 5 bases, with 12 bases sitting between them. There are 15 residues in the CDR3. Written as DNA, the CDR3 is TGTGCCAGCAGCTTGCGGACAGAATCCAATGAAAAACTGTTTTTT. As protein: CASSLRTESNEKLFF.

This clonotype has more than one count but fewer than ten. The chain joins TRBV2 to TRBJ2-5, with D possibly being TRBD2 (5 bases). With 3 bases removed from V and 5 bases from J, the gap between germline ends came to 10 bases. The CDR3 is 13 residues long. Germline V gene lookup returns CDR1 SNHLY and CDR2 FYNNEI. CDR3 sequence reads: CASSERVGETQYF. In nucleotides, the CDR3 is TGTGCCAGCAGTGAGAGGGTTGGGGAGACCCAGTACTTC.

The DNA of the CDR3 is TGTGCCAGCAGCCATGCGACAGGTAGCGCCTACGAGCAGTACTTC. This codes for CASSHATGSAYEQYF. V usage is TRBV3-1 and J usage is TRBJ2-7, with a weak D call TRBD1 (6 bases). The CDR3 loop spans 15 amino acids. Germline V gene lookup returns CDR1 LGHDT and CDR2 YNNKEL (reference sequence). V lost 3 bases, J lost 2 bases, and 14 bases lay in between.

This clonotype was seen many times. V is TRBV12-3 or TRBV12-4 and J is TRBJ2-7; 7 bases are a match to TRBD1. Trimming at V came to 7 bases and at J to 3 bases, leaving 9 bases not matched to a gene. The CDR3 covers 14 residues. The CDR3 DNA is TGTGCCAGCACTCTGACAGGGATGTACTACGAGCAGTACTTC. Protein product: CASTLTGMYYEQYF.

This clonotype was counted only a few times. V is TRBV5-1 and J is TRBJ1-1; D gene uncertain. The germline V gene has CDR1 SGHRS and CDR2 YFSETQ. Trimming removed 0 bases from V and 3 bases from J, with 15 bases in between. The CDR3 totals 16 residues. CDR3 residues: CASSLVAPSQDTEAFF. The CDR3 DNA follows: TGCGCCAGCAGCTTGGTGGCCCCTTCGCAGGACACTGAAGCTTTCTTT.

This rearrangement joins TRBV3-1 to TRBJ2-6; 7 bases line up with TRBD2. The CDR3 extends over 17 amino acids. The germline gives CDR1 LGHDT, CDR2 YNNKEL (reference sequence). The V and J ends lost 4 bases and 0 bases, in that order; junction bases with no gene match: 6. CDR3 sequence reads: CASSRRGGGSGANVLTF. The DNA of the CDR3 is TGTGCCAGCAGCCGGAGGGGCGGGGGCTCTGGGGCCAACGTCCTGACTTTC.

V and J are TRBV12-3 or TRBV12-4 and TRBJ2-7, with D unclear. V was shortened by 0 bases and J by 2 bases, with 5 bases between the two germline ends. The CDR3 runs to 13 residues. The CDR3 is CASSLAVTYEQYF. The CDR3 nucleotides read TGTGCCAGCAGTTTAGCGGTTACCTACGAGCAGTACTTC.

This clonotype was detected many times. This chain joins TRBV12-3 or TRBV12-4 and TRBJ1-1, with TRBD1 as a possible D gene (6 bases). The CDR3 sequence is 14 residues long. V lost 6 bases and J lost 2, with 13 bases in between. The CDR3, as DNA: TGTGCCAGCAGGCAGGGGAAAATAAACACTGAAGCTTTCTTT. The encoded protein is CASRQGKINTEAFF.

The rearrangement links TRBV11-2 to TRBJ2-3, with 13 positions matching TRBD2. The CDR3 runs 17 residues. J was trimmed by 2 bases and V by 11 bases; bases with no gene match: 13. Germline CDR1 SGHAT, CDR2 FQNNGV. The CDR3 reads CAGIQRTSGGFTDTQYF. In DNA, the CDR3 is TGTGCCGGCATCCAAAGGACTAGCGGGGGCTTCACAGATACGCAGTATTTT.

The chain uses TRBV20-1 and TRBJ1-1; weak D call: TRBD1 (6 bases). V shed 7 bases and J shed 5 bases, with 20 bases lying between them. Germline lookup yields CDR1 DFQATT and CDR2 SNEGSKA (reference sequence). CDR3 length: 14 amino acids. Written as DNA, the CDR3 is TGCAGTGTTCCCCCCTATGTAGGGGGAACTGAAGCTTTCTTT. It specifies CSVPPYVGGTEAFF.

For the CDR3, the DNA is TGTGCCAGCAGACCCTCAGGGAGCTCCTACGAGCAGTACTTC. Translation: CASRPSGSSYEQYF. The chain recombines TRBV28 with TRBJ2-7, with D possibly called TRBD1 or TRBD2 (5 bases each). V lost 6 bases, J lost 0 bases, and 12 bases lay in between. This CDR3 spans 14 amino acids. CDR1 is MDHEN, CDR2 SYDVKM, per germline.

V usage is TRBV7-9 and J usage is TRBJ1-1; no definite D call. This CDR3 comprises 13 residues. Germline CDR1 SEHNR, CDR2 FQNEAQ (reference sequence). Trimming left V 2 bases short and J 5 bases short, with 9 bases between. This CDR3 is CASSLFTETEAFF. The CDR3, as DNA: TGTGCCAGCAGCTTATTTACGGAAACTGAAGCTTTCTTT. Looking up the rest from reference TRBV7-9 and TRBJ1-1 gives the full variable domain: DTGVSQNPRHKITKRGQNVTFRCDPISEHNRLYWYRQTLGQGPEFLTYFQNEAQLEKSRLLSDRFSAERPKGSFSTLEIQRTEQGDSAMYLCASSLFTETEAFFGQGTRLTVV.

The chain links TRBV27 to TRBJ2-7; D ambiguous. V was cut by 5 bases and J by 5 bases, with 19 bases left in between. The germline gives CDR1 MNHEY, CDR2 SMNVEV (reference sequence). This CDR3 has 15 amino acids. The CDR3 here is CASSRPGPKAHEQYF. CDR3 nucleotide sequence: TGTGCCAGCAGTCGGCCGGGCCCCAAGGCCCACGAGCAGTACTTC.

This clonotype was seen repeatedly, ten times or more. The rearrangement joins TRBV20-1 to TRBJ1-1, with 9 nucleotides matching TRBD1. The CDR3 has 17 residues. CDR1 is DFQATT and CDR2 is SNEGSKA in the germline V gene (reference sequence). With 4 bases clipped from V and 3 bases from J, the junction kept 15 bases outside the gene matches. CDR3 coding DNA: TGCAGTGCTAATCCCTCTGCAAAACAGGGGGCCTACACTGAAGCTTTCTTT. Its translation: CSANPSAKQGAYTEAFF.

This clonotype was counted ten times or more. CDR3 in DNA: TGCGCCAGCAGCCCCGGGGAAAATGGCTACACCTTC. Translation: CASSPGENGYTF. V gene TRBV5-1 combines with J gene TRBJ1-2, with no clear D. The CDR3 extends over 12 amino acids. V was cut by 4 bases and J by 6 bases, with 10 bases left in between. Germline V gene sequence: CDR1 SGHRS, CDR2 YFSETQ.

The chain employs TRBV18 and TRBJ2-6, with 7 bases matching TRBD1. The V and J ends lost 6 bases and 0 bases, in that order; junction bases with no gene match: 5. CDR1 KGHSH and CDR2 LQKENI come from the germline V gene. The CDR3 runs 16 residues. The CDR3 spells CASSLSGGSGANVLTF. The CDR3 nucleotides are TGTGCCAGCTCCCTCTCAGGGGGCTCTGGGGCCAACGTCCTGACTTTC.

The J gene is TRBJ2-3, the V gene TRBV6-6; 9 bases align to TRBD2. With V trimmed by 4 bases and J by 6 bases, 5 bases remained unmatched. CDR1 and CDR2 from the germline V gene are MNHNY and SVGAGI (reference sequence). CDR3 length equals 14 residues. CDR3 sequence reads: CASSSGLAGDTQYF. CDR3 coding DNA: TGTGCCAGCAGTTCGGGACTAGCCGGCGATACGCAGTATTTT.

The chain carries TRBV4-3 and TRBJ1-6, with TRBD1 identical over 10 bases. V was clipped by 3 bases and J by 7 bases; unmatched bases: 3. This CDR3 is 15 amino acids long. Germline V gene data show CDR1 as LGHNA and CDR2 as YSLEER. The CDR3 region has the DNA TGCGCCAGCAGCCAGAGGGACAGGGGAAATTCACCCCTCCACTTT. It yields the protein CASSQRDRGNSPLHF.

The table lists this clonotype with many counts. V gene TRBV11-3 combines with J gene TRBJ2-1; 9 nucleotides agree with TRBD1. The CDR3 has 15 residues. The trim removed 5 bases at V and 7 bases at J, leaving 9 bases unmatched. Germline CDR1 is SGHNT and CDR2 is YENEEA. The CDR3 here is CASSLQGAGGNEQFF. For the CDR3, the DNA is TGTGCCAGCAGCCTACAGGGGGCAGGAGGAAATGAGCAGTTCTTC. The full variable domain, completed using reference TRBV11-3 and TRBJ2-1, is EAGVVQSPRYKIIEKKQPVAFWCNPISGHNTLYWYLQNLGQGPELLIRYENEEAVDDSQLPKDRFSAERLKGVDSTLKIQPAELGDSAVYLCASSLQGAGGNEQFFGPGTRLTVL.

This clonotype has a handful of counts. The chain joins TRBV12-3 or TRBV12-4 to TRBJ2-5; D gene uncertain. This CDR3 is 14 amino acids long. Trimming stripped 6 bases from V and 2 bases from J, with 13 bases between. CDR3: CASRPGWGQETQYF. In DNA form, the CDR3 reads TGTGCCAGCAGGCCCGGGTGGGGACAAGAGACCCAGTACTTC.

This clonotype was observed at least ten times. The rearrangement joins TRBV5-1 to TRBJ2-6, with no clear D. The V end lost 1 base, the J end lost 2 bases, and 7 bases lay between the germline ends. CDR3 length equals 15 residues. CDR1 is SGHRS and CDR2 is YFSETQ in the germline V gene. CDR3 DNA: TGCGCCAGCAGCTTGAAGCTTACTGGGGCCAACGTCCTGACTTTC. As protein: CASSLKLTGANVLTF.

This clonotype was observed a few times. This chain links TRBV18 with TRBJ1-2, with unresolved D. CDR1 and CDR2 from the germline V gene are KGHSH and LQKENI. The CDR3 length is 15 residues. The V and J ends lost 3 bases and 4 bases respectively, with 15 bases between them. The CDR3 loop is CASSPVEGRPYGYTF. The CDR3, as DNA: TGTGCCAGCTCACCGGTTGAGGGCAGGCCCTATGGCTACACCTTC. Using reference TRBV18 and TRBJ1-2 for the parts outside the CDR3, the full variable domain is NAGVMQNPRHLVRRRGQEARLRCSPMKGHSHVYWYRQLPEEGLKFMVYLQKENIIDESGMPKERFSAEFPKEGPSILRIQQVVRGDSAAYFCASSPVEGRPYGYTFGSGTRLTVV.

This clonotype was detected many times. At one end the junction does not follow the germline gene, possibly because of a read error. The rearrangement joins TRBV7-2 to TRBJ1-1; the D is unclear. Germline lookup yields CDR1 SGHTA and CDR2 FQGNSA. The CDR3 has 12 residues. In DNA, the CDR3 is TGTGCCGAGACGTACATGAACACTGAAGCCTTCTTT. This codes for CAETYMNTEAFF. The entire variable domain, with the rest obtained from reference TRBV7-2 and TRBJ1-1, is as follows: GAGVSQSPSNKVTEKGKDVELRCDPISGHTALYWYRQSLGQGLEFLIYFQGNSAPDKSGLPSDRFSAERTGGSVSTLTIQRTQQEDSAVYLCAETYMNTEAFFGQGTRLTVV.

The J gene is TRBJ2-2, the V gene TRBV11-2, with D tentatively TRBD2 (6 bases). Germline loops: CDR1 SGHAT, CDR2 FQNNGV. The CDR3 length is 16 residues. V was clipped by 5 bases and J by 5 bases, with 18 bases between them. The CDR3 here is CASSGSNSGGTGELFF. In DNA form, the CDR3 reads TGTGCCAGCAGCGGTAGCAACTCCGGGGGAACCGGGGAGCTGTTTTTT. Variable domain in full (rest from reference TRBV11-2 and TRBJ2-2): EAGVAQSPRYKIIEKRQSVAFWCNPISGHATLYWYQQILGQGPKLLIQFQNNGVVDDSQLPKDRFSAERLKGVDSTLKIQPAKLEDSAVYLCASSGSNSGGTGELFFGEGSRLTVL.

The genes are TRBV29-1 and TRBJ1-6; 9 bases match TRBD1. CDR1 and CDR2 (germline): SQVTM, ANQGSEA. Trimming removed 4 bases from V and 7 bases from J; junction bases left unmatched: 2. The CDR3 contains 13 residues. As DNA, the CDR3 is TGCAGCGTTGGGGGGACAGGGAATTCACCCCTCCACTTT. It codes for CSVGGTGNSPLHF.

This clonotype was observed a few times. The gene calls are TRBV24-1 and TRBJ2-3; D is tentatively TRBD1 or TRBD2 (6 bases each). Germline V gene lookup returns CDR1 KGHDR and CDR2 SFDVKD. V was shortened by 5 bases and J by 2 bases, with 16 bases between the two germline ends. The CDR3 totals 16 residues. CDR3 DNA sequence: TGTGCCACCAGTGTAGGGGGGCGAAGGTTCACAGATACGCAGTATTTT. Amino acid sequence: CATSVGGRRFTDTQYF.

In the case of this clonotype: Possible read error: a much larger clone is one base away. It is likely a read error, because the conserved phenylalanine at the end of the CDR3 is missing. The rearrangement joins TRBV27 to TRBJ1-4; the D is unclear. Germline assignment: CDR1 MNHEY and CDR2 SMNVEV (reference sequence). The CDR3 has 14 amino acids. V was cut by 5 bases and J by 7 bases, with 14 bases left in between. CDR3 loop: CASSAVFKGEKLFL. The CDR3 DNA sequence: TGTGCCAGCAGTGCCGTATTTAAAGGTGAAAAACTGTTTTTG.

As to this clonotype: The junction does not match germline at one end; this may be a read error. The J gene is TRBJ2-7, the V gene TRBV7-7, with TRBD1 identical over 9 bases. This CDR3 has 16 amino acids. In germline, CDR1 is SSHAT, CDR2 FNYEAQ (reference sequence). CDR3 in amino acids: CASSPLPGTGFYEQYF. The DNA for the CDR3 is TGTGCTAGCAGCCCCCTACCCGGGACAGGGTTCTACGAGCAGTACTTC.